This TCR beta chain was recorded in a study of CD8+ T cells in alopecia areata. Overall study: Tofacitinib administration to treated patients was oral, at 5 to 10 mg twice daily. General study findings and limits: Scalp samples also contribute reads from the resident alphabeta T cells found in normal skin.

Treatment: oral pan-JAK inhibitor, 5-10 mg twice daily. In alopecia areata patients, both lesional scalp punch biopsies and peripheral blood were collected. As to this clone: As yet, its antigen is unknown.

The V end lost 4 bases, the J end lost 6 bases, and 9 bases lay between the germline ends. The CDR3 is 12 residues long. From germline, CDR1 is LNHNV and CDR2 YYDKDF (reference sequence). Extracted RNA was reverse transcribed into cDNA, the sequencing template. Data came from immunoSEQ multiplex PCR; TCRdb stores just in-frame clones and leaves some out. The sample consists of around 300,000 clones, approximately 60% of them appearing once. The source is a human donor with alopecia areata. This sample comprised CD4+ T cells sorted from blood, obtained between weeks 51 and 52, from a patient treated with tofacitinib. The V and J genes are TRBV15 and TRBJ1-1, with D hard to call. CDR3 sequence reads: CATSIRRAEAFF. CDR3 DNA: TGTGCCACCAGCATCAGGCGGGCTGAAGCTTTCTTT.